This entry lists 29 T cell receptor beta chains sequenced from one sample in a study of monozygotic twins with inflammatory bowel disease (dated by TCRdb to between 2018 and 2020). To prepare the library, 5' RACE was applied. The listed sequencing device is Illumina HiSeq 2500. After the reads were reprocessed by TCRdb, one entry was made per CDR3 protein sequence, with no DNA. The sample's clone listing holds 400,000 or so distinct CDR3 sequences. The ten biggest clones cover 2.4% of the sample. What was sequenced was blood. The receptors derive from a human donor with ulcerative colitis or Crohn's disease, or a healthy co-twin of an affected twin (not recorded which).

The chain uses TRBV12-3 or TRBV12-4 and TRBJ2-3; TCRdb indicates TRBD2, and absent DNA this call remains unverified. The length of the CDR3 is 15 residues. CDR3 residues: CASSWTSGGPDTQYF.

V gene TRBV7-9 combines with J gene TRBJ2-5; the TCRdb D gene call, TRBD1, has no DNA to confirm it. CDR1 and CDR2 (germline): SEHNR, FQNEAQ (reference sequence). The CDR3 spans 16 residues. CDR3 loop: CASTQGAGWMKETQYF.

The chain links TRBV12-3 or TRBV12-4 to TRBJ2-2; TCRdb outputs TRBD2, but without DNA this stays unchecked. This CDR3 is built from 16 residues. This chain's CDR3 is CASSVGGGTFTGELFF.

The gene calls are TRBV7-6 and TRBJ1-5; checking the TCRdb D call of TRBD1 is not possible without DNA. The germline V gene encodes CDR1 SGHVS and CDR2 FNYEAQ. The CDR3 has 15 amino acids. This CDR3 reads CASSLGGQPSQPQHF.

The chain is built from TRBV9 and TRBJ2-2. Germline CDR1 and CDR2: SGDLS and YYNGEE. This CDR3 has 14 amino acids. The CDR3 sequence is CASSVVNGVGELFF.

This chain connects TRBV28 to TRBJ1-2. CDR1 and CDR2 from the germline V gene are MDHEN and SYDVKM. This CDR3 is built from 11 residues. CDR3 sequence reads: CASSFTYGYTF.

This rearrangement joins TRBV5-1 to TRBJ2-2; TCRdb designates TRBD2, a call that cannot be tested without DNA. This CDR3 is 15 amino acids long. Germline V lookup: CDR1 SGHRS, CDR2 YFSETQ. CDR3 loop: CASSLGPARTGELFF.

The gene calls are TRBV4-3 and TRBJ2-1; TCRdb designates TRBD1, a call that cannot be tested without DNA. The length of the CDR3 is 15 residues. Germline loops: CDR1 LGHNA, CDR2 YSLEER. The CDR3 sequence is CASSQVDRGQTEQFF.

V gene TRBV7-9 combines with J gene TRBJ1-2. The CDR3 has 12 amino acids. Germline V lookup: CDR1 SEHNR, CDR2 FQNEAQ (reference sequence). The CDR3 protein is CASSFQRSGYTF.

This rearrangement joins TRBV6-2 or TRBV6-3 to TRBJ2-7; the TRBD2 assignment by TCRdb is unverifiable without DNA. This CDR3 has 14 amino acids. CDR1 and CDR2 (germline): MNHEY, SVGEGT. This CDR3 reads CAISVGRVTYEQYF.

This chain connects TRBV2 to TRBJ2-3; there is no DNA to check the TCRdb D call of TRBD1. The germline CDR1 and CDR2 sequences are SNHLY and FYNNEI. The CDR3 spans 14 residues. The chain's CDR3 is CASREDRATDTQYF.

This sequence joins TRBV20-1 and TRBJ2-5; no DNA is available, so the TRBD2 call from TCRdb remains unchecked. The CDR3 extends over 12 amino acids. Germline assignment: CDR1 DFQATT and CDR2 SNEGSKA (reference sequence). The CDR3 sequence is CSAAWGGETQYF.

The V call is TRBV19, the J call TRBJ2-7; TCRdb names TRBD2, which stays unverified in the absence of DNA. CDR1 is LNHDA, CDR2 SQIVND, per germline (reference sequence). This CDR3 is built from 14 residues. CDR3: CASSRESTAYEQYF.

This chain connects TRBV5-5 to TRBJ1-1; TCRdb calls TRBD1, which cannot be checked without DNA. The CDR3 totals 15 residues. Germline CDR1 reads SGHKS; CDR2 reads YYEKEE (reference sequence). This chain's CDR3 is CASSLRGVLNTEAFF.

The V and J genes are TRBV28 and TRBJ2-5; the TRBD1 assignment by TCRdb is unverifiable without DNA. The CDR3 covers 16 residues. CDR1 and CDR2 from the germline V gene are MDHEN and SYDVKM. The CDR3 sequence: CASSTSVQGGKETQYF.

The V gene is TRBV24-1, the J gene TRBJ2-1; the TRBD2 assignment by TCRdb is unverifiable without DNA. Germline V gene sequence: CDR1 KGHDR, CDR2 SFDVKD. This CDR3 is 18 amino acids long. CDR3 amino acids: CATSDRGGSGHSYNEQFF.

V usage is TRBV6-2 or TRBV6-3 and J usage is TRBJ2-1; TCRdb proposes TRBD1, but this gene call is untestable without DNA. CDR1 is MNHEY and CDR2 is SVGEGT in the germline V gene. This CDR3 region has 12 residues. This CDR3 reads CASGGVYNEQFF.

The chain is built from TRBV10-3 and TRBJ2-3. There are 13 residues in the CDR3. Germline-derived CDR1 and CDR2 are ENHRY and SYGVKD. This CDR3 reads CAISESDPYTQYF.

The chain links TRBV5-1 to TRBJ2-3. This CDR3 has 14 residues. Germline CDR1 is SGHRS and CDR2 is YFSETQ. CDR3 sequence: CASSPWASTDTQYF.

The V gene is TRBV19, the J gene TRBJ1-1; TCRdb's D gene call, TRBD1, goes unchecked for lack of DNA. There are 14 residues in the CDR3. CDR1 and CDR2 (germline): LNHDA, SQIVND (reference sequence). The CDR3 loop reads CASSIATGGTEAFF.

The J gene is TRBJ2-2, the V gene TRBV5-8. The CDR3 has 13 amino acids. Germline CDR1 and CDR2: SGHTS and YDEGEE. The chain's CDR3 is CASRLTYTGELFF.

The chain uses TRBV4-3 and TRBJ2-3. The germline CDR1 and CDR2 sequences are LGHNA and YSLEER. This CDR3 has 12 residues. CDR3 region: CASSQDLVELYF.

The J gene is TRBJ2-2, the V gene TRBV13; the TCRdb D gene call, TRBD1, has no DNA to confirm it. The length of the CDR3 is 13 residues. Per the germline V gene, CDR1 is PRHDT and CDR2 is FYEKMQ (reference sequence). The CDR3 spells CASSLVGGQGLFF.

This chain joins TRBV12-3 or TRBV12-4 and TRBJ1-2; TCRdb selects TRBD1, and the lack of DNA leaves this call unchecked. This CDR3 is built from 14 residues. This CDR3 is CASSSSTVLRGYTF.

The CDR3 is CSAVVGRTSYEQYF. The V gene is TRBV20-1, the J gene TRBJ2-7; the D call from TCRdb, TRBD2, cannot be confirmed without DNA. CDR1 DFQATT and CDR2 SNEGSKA come from the germline V gene (reference sequence). The length of the CDR3 is 14 residues.

This chain links TRBV7-3 with TRBJ2-1; without DNA, the TCRdb call of TRBD2 cannot be checked. Germline loops: CDR1 SGHTA, CDR2 FQGTGA. The CDR3 sequence is 15 residues long. This CDR3 reads CASSLIGLASNEQFF.

The chain is built from TRBV5-4 and TRBJ2-7; TCRdb's D call, TRBD1, is unchecked because there is no DNA. The CDR3 has 13 amino acids. Germline assignment: CDR1 SGHNT and CDR2 YYREEE (reference sequence). CDR3 protein: CASSAWDGHEQYF. Drawing the rest from reference TRBV5-4 and TRBJ2-7, the complete variable domain is ETGVTQSPTHLIKTRGQQVTLRCSSQSGHNTVSWYQQALGQGPQFIFQYYREEENGRGNFPPRFSGLQFPNYSSELNVNALELDDSALYLCASSAWDGHEQYFGPGTRLTVT.

This chain links TRBV12-3 or TRBV12-4 with TRBJ2-7; without DNA, the TCRdb call of TRBD2 cannot be checked. The CDR3 sequence is 14 residues long. The chain's CDR3 is CASSSTSGSDEQYF.

J is TRBJ1-6 and V is TRBV2. Germline assignment: CDR1 SNHLY and CDR2 FYNNEI. The CDR3 consists of 14 residues. The CDR3 region is CASSETGPNSPLHF.